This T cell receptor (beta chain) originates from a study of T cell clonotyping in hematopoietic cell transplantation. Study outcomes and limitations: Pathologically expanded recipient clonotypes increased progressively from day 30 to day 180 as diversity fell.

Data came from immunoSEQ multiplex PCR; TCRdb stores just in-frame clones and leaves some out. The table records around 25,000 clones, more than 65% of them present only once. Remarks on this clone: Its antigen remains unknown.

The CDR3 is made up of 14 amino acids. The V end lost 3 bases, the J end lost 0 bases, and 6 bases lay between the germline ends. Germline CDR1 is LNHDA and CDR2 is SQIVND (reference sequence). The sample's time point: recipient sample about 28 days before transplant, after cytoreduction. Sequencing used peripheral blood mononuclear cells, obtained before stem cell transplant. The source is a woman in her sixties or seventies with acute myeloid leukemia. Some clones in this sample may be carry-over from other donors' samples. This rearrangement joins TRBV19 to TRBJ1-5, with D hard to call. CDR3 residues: CASSINTSNQPQHF. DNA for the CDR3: TGTGCCAGTAGTATCAACACTAGCAATCAGCCCCAGCATTTT.